This TCR beta chain derives from a study of T-cell memory formation after mild COVID-19. Study conclusions and caveats: Clones that shrank (day 15 to 85) were balanced CD4/CD8, whereas later expanders leaned CD4+. Pre-infection memory held some responding clones, suggesting pre-existing cross-reactive T cells responded. Those CD4+ clones that contracted were mainly in CM and EM (CD8+ ones in EMRA).

The authors produced TCR alpha and TCR beta cDNA libraries with sample barcodes and UMIs by 5'RACE using constant-segment primers. TCRdb re-called the 5' RACE reads through MiXCR, storing one row per CDR3 protein. The sample lists about 49,000 distinct CDR3 sequences, about 7.3% occurring once. As regards this clonotype: Its specificity is unknown.

Sequencing input: PBMCs or a T cell subset sorted from them (not recorded which). The clonotype was recovered from a man younger than 30 who had mild COVID-19 (a few samples of this study predate the infection). Cell type and time point are not known.

CDR3 DNA sequence: TGTGCCAGCAGCTTGCATACAACCCTCGGGGAGCCCCAGCATTTT. Encoded protein: CASSLHTTLGEPQHF. The V and J genes are TRBV5-6 and TRBJ1-5; D remains ambiguous. The CDR3 is made up of 15 amino acids. Per the germline V gene, CDR1 is SGHDT and CDR2 is YYEEEE. The V end lost 1 base, the J end lost 8 bases, and 16 bases lay between the germline ends.